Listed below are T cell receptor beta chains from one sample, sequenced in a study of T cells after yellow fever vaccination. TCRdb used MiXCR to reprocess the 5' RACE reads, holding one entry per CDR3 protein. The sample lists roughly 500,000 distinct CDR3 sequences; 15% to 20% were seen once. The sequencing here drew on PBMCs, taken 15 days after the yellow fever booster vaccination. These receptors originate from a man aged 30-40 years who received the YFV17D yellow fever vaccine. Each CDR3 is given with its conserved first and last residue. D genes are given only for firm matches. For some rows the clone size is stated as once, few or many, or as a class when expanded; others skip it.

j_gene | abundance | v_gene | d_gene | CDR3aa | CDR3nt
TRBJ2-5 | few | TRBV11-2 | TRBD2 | CASSSTGTSGGPQYF | TGTGCCAGCAGCTCTACCGGGACTAGCGGGGGCCCCCAGTACTTC
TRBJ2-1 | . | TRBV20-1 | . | CSAHQPQGRGNEQFF | TGCAGTGCTCATCAGCCCCAGGGGCGGGGGAATGAGCAGTTCTTC
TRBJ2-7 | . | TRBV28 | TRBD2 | CASVDKGGRYEQYF | TGTGCCAGCGTGGATAAGGGAGGGAGGTACGAGCAGTACTTC
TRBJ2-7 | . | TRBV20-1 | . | CSASLNRINEQYF | TGCAGTGCTAGTCTCAACAGAATAAACGAGCAGTACTTC
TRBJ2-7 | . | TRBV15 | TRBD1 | CATSANRGSSYEQYF | TGTGCCACCAGCGCAAACAGGGGTAGCTCCTACGAGCAGTACTTC
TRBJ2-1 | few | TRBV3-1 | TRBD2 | CASSLLSGNEQFF | TGTGCCAGCAGCCTCCTTAGCGGGAATGAGCAGTTCTTC
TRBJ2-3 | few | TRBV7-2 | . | CASTLWGGSTDTQYF | TGTGCCAGCACCCTATGGGGCGGGAGCACAGATACGCAGTATTTT
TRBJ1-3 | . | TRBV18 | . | CASSPPSGSNTIYF | TGTGCCAGCTCACCACCGTCAGGGTCAAACACCATATATTTT
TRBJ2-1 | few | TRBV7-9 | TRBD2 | CASSLYGRSGNEQFF | TGTGCCAGCAGCTTATACGGGAGGTCGGGCAATGAGCAGTTCTTC
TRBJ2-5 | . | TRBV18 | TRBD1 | CASSRGQAQETQYF | TGTGCCAGCTCGCGGGGACAGGCCCAAGAGACCCAGTACTTC
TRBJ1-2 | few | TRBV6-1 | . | CASSPHTGKSYGYTF | TGTGCCAGCAGCCCTCACACTGGAAAAAGCTATGGCTACACCTTC
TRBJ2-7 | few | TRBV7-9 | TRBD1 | CASSVTKGQIAAYEQYF | TGTGCCAGCAGCGTCACCAAGGGACAGATTGCAGCCTACGAGCAGTACTTC
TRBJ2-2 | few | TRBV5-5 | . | CASSLSHSGNTGELFF | TGTGCCAGCAGCTTGTCGCACTCGGGTAACACCGGGGAGCTGTTTTTT
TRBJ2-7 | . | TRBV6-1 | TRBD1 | CASSERQGSEEQYF | TGTGCCAGCAGTGAGCGACAGGGGAGTGAAGAGCAGTACTTC
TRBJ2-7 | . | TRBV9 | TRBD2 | CASSASAGPSYEQYF | TGTGCCAGCAGCGCATCAGCGGGACCCTCCTACGAGCAGTACTTC
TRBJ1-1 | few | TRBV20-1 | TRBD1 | CSARTGGRTEAFF | TGCAGTGCTCGGACAGGGGGCAGAACTGAAGCTTTCTTT
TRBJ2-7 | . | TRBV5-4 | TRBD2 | CASSPKRGAGGPREQYF | TGTGCCAGCAGCCCGAAGAGGGGAGCGGGAGGGCCCCGTGAGCAGTACTTC
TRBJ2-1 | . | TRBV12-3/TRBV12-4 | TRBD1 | CASSRGLYEQFF | TGTGCCAGCAGCAGGGGGCTGTATGAGCAGTTCTTC
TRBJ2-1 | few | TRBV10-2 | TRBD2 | CASSEQGSGRAWNEQFF | TGCGCCAGCAGTGAGCAGGGTAGCGGGAGGGCCTGGAATGAGCAGTTCTTC
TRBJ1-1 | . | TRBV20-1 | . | CSVPRTGAFF | TGCAGTGTCCCGAGAACAGGGGCTTTCTTT
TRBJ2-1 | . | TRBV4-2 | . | CASSQDKLNNEQFF | TGTGCCAGCAGCCAAGACAAACTTAACAATGAGCAGTTCTTC
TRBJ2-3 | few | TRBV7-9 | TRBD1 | CAGPSSTGEGADTQYF | TGTGCCGGGCCTTCATCGACAGGGGAAGGCGCAGATACGCAGTATTTT
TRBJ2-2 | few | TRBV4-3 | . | CASSQDPGGAGELFF | TGCGCCAGCAGCCAAGATCCTGGGGGAGCCGGGGAGCTGTTTTTT
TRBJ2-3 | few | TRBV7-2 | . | CASSKGGSTDTQYF | TGTGCCAGCTCGAAAGGGGGGTCCACAGATACGCAGTATTTT
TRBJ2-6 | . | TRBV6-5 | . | CASSYRGRTQLGANVLTF | TGTGCCAGCAGTTACCGTGGACGGACCCAGCTGGGGGCCAACGTCCTGACTTTC
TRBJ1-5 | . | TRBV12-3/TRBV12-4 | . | CASSSRTGESRTDRNQPQHF | TGTGCCAGCAGTTCCCGTACCGGGGAGTCCAGGACGGATCGTAATCAGCCCCAGCATTTT
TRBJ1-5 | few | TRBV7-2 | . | CASSVQGQPQHF | TGTGCCAGCAGCGTACAGGGACAGCCCCAGCATTTT
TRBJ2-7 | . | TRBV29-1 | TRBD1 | CSVGDRAPNEQYF | TGCAGCGTTGGGGACAGGGCTCCCAACGAGCAGTACTTC
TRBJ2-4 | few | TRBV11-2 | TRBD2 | CASSYLRTSGRKNIQYF | TGTGCCAGCAGCTATCTGAGGACTAGCGGGAGAAAAAACATTCAGTACTTC
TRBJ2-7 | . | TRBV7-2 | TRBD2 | CASRYTSAPSYEQYF | TGTGCCAGCAGGTATACTAGCGCGCCGTCCTACGAGCAGTACTTC
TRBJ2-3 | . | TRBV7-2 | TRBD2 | CASSQEAGDTQYF | TGTGCCAGCAGCCAAGAAGCGGGGGATACGCAGTATTTT
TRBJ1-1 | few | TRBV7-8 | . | CASRLGGGTEAFF | TGTGCCAGCAGATTAGGGGGGGGCACTGAAGCTTTCTTT
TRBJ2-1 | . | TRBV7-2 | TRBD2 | CASSLLLRSGGGNEQFF | TGTGCCAGCAGCCTCCTCCTTCGGAGCGGGGGCGGGAATGAGCAGTTCTTC
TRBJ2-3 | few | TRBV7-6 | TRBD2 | CASSRRLVGPGLAGNTDTQYF | TGTGCCAGCAGCCGTCGTTTGGTCGGCCCGGGACTAGCGGGAAACACAGATACGCAGTATTTT
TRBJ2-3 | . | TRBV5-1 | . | CASSIPGTDTQYF | TGCGCCAGCAGCATCCCTGGGACAGATACGCAGTATTTT
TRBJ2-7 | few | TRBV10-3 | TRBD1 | CAISESTQGVYEQYF | TGTGCCATCAGTGAGTCGACGCAGGGGGTTTACGAGCAGTACTTC
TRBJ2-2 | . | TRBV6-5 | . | CASSYSGGATGELFF | TGTGCCAGCAGTTACTCGGGGGGGGCCACCGGGGAGCTGTTTTTT
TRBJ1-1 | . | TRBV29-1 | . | CSVDRGRTEAFF | TGCAGCGTAGATCGGGGCCGGACTGAAGCTTTCTTT
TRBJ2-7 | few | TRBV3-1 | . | CASSPGPPAHYEQYF | TGTGCCAGCAGCCCGGGACCGCCTGCCCACTACGAGCAGTACTTC
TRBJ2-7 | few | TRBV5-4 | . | CASSLVAGEGEQYF | TGTGCCAGCAGCTTGGTGGCAGGGGAGGGCGAGCAGTACTTC
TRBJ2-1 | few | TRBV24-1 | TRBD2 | CATRGTSGVYNEQFF | TGTGCCACCAGAGGGACTAGCGGGGTTTACAATGAGCAGTTCTTC
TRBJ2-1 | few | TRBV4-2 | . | CASSQSSRNEQFF | TGTGCCAGCAGCCAATCGTCGCGCAATGAGCAGTTCTTC
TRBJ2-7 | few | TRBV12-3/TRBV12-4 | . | CASSSRGPHEQYF | TGTGCCAGCAGTTCCCGGGGGCCCCACGAGCAGTACTTC
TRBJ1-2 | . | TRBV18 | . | CASSPGEATGYTF | TGTGCCAGCTCACCAGGGGAGGCTACCGGCTACACCTTC
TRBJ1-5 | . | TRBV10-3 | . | CAIRAGGGNQPQHF | TGTGCCATACGAGCCGGAGGGGGCAATCAGCCCCAGCATTTT
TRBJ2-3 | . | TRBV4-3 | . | CASSDSSGITDTQYF | TGCGCCAGCAGCGATTCCTCCGGCATCACAGATACGCAGTATTTT
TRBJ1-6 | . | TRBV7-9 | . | CASSGANDSPLHF | TGTGCCAGCTCAGGGGCTAACGATTCACCCCTCCACTTT
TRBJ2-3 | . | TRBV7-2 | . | CASSLDVNTQYF | TGTGCCAGCAGCTTGGACGTCAATACGCAGTATTTT
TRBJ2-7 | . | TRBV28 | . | CASNTPQRGRHEQYF | TGTGCCAGCAATACCCCCCAACGGGGTCGACACGAGCAGTACTTC
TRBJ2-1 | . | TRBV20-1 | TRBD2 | CSAPQSGRPNEQFF | TGCAGTGCCCCTCAAAGCGGGAGGCCCAATGAGCAGTTCTTC
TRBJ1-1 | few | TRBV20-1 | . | CSASRGHQNTEAFF | TGCAGTGCTAGTCGGGGACATCAGAACACTGAAGCTTTCTTT